These 2 T cell receptor beta chains originate from one sample sequenced in a study of blood T cell repertoires in COVID-19. Produced via immunoSEQ multiplex PCR; TCRdb's table is partial and in-frame only. The sample has about 33,000 clones, approximately 91% seen once. Sequencing was done on a sample of peripheral blood. The source of these receptors is a man in his 70s with acute or convalescent COVID-19.

V is TRBV27 and J is TRBJ2-2, with D tentatively TRBD1 (5 bases). The CDR3 is made up of 15 amino acids. Germline CDR1 reads MNHEY; CDR2 reads SMNVEV (reference sequence). Trimming left V 3 bases short and J 1 base short, with 9 bases between. The CDR3 region is CASSFGQGNTGELFF. As DNA, the CDR3 is TGTGCCAGCAGTTTCGGGCAGGGGAACACCGGGGAGCTGTTTTTT.

Of note for this clone: One end of the junction fails to match germline, which may point to a read error. The chain uses TRBV7-7 and TRBJ2-1; 13 bases fit TRBD2. The CDR3 covers 15 residues. Germline loops: CDR1 SSHAT, CDR2 FNYEAQ (reference sequence). As DNA, the CDR3 is TGTGCTAGCAGCCCAGGACTAGCGGGAGTTGGTGAGCAGTTCTTC. Translating gives CASSPGLAGVGEQFF.